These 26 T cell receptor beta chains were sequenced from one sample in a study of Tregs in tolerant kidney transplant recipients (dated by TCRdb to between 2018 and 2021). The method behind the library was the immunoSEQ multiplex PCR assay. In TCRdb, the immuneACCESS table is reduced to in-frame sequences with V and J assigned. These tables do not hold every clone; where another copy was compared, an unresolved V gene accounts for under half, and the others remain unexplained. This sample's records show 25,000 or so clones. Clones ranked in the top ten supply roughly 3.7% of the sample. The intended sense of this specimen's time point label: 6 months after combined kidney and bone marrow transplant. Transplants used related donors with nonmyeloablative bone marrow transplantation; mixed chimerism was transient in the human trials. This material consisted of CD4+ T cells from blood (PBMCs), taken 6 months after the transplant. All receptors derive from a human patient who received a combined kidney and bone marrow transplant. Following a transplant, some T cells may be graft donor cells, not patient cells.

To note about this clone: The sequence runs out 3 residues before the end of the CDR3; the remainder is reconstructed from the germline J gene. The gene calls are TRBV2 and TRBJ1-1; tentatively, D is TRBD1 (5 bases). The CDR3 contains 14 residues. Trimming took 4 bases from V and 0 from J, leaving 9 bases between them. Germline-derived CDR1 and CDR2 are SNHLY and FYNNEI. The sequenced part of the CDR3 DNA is TGTGCCAGCAGTGCGAGGGGAATGAACACTGAA. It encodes CASSARGMNTE. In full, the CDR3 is CASSARGMNTEAFF. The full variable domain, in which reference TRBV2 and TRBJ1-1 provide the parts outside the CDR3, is EPEVTQTPSHQVTQMGQEVILRCVPISNHLYFYWYRQILGQKVEFLVSFYNNEISEKSEIFDDQFSVERPDGSNFTLKIRSTKLEDSAMYFCASSARGMNTEAFFGQGTRLTVV.

Incomplete CDR3 DNA: TGTGCCAGCAGCACCTACAGGGGAAGGAACACTGAA. Its protein product is CASSTYRGRNTE. The whole CDR3 protein is CASSTYRGRNTEAFF. The gene calls are TRBV7-9 and TRBJ1-1, with 7 bases lining up with TRBD1. The missing CDR3 end, 3 residues past where the read stops, is filled in from the germline J gene. CDR1 is SEHNR, CDR2 FQNEAQ, per germline (reference sequence). This CDR3 comprises 15 residues. Trimming took 5 bases from V and 1 from J; bases not matched to a gene: 7.

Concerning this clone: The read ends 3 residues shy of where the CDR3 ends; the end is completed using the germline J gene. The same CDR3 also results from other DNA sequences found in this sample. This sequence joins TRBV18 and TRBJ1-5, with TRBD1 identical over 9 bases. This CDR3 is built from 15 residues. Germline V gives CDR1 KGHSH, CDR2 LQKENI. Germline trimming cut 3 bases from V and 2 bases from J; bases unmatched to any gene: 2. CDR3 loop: CASSPDRGGNQPQHF. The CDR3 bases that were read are TGTGCCAGCTCACCTGACAGGGGGGGCAATCAGCCC. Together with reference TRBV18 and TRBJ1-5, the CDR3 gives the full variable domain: NAGVMQNPRHLVRRRGQEARLRCSPMKGHSHVYWYRQLPEEGLKFMVYLQKENIIDESGMPKERFSAEFPKEGPSILRIQQVVRGDSAAYFCASSPDRGGNQPQHFGDGTRLSIL.

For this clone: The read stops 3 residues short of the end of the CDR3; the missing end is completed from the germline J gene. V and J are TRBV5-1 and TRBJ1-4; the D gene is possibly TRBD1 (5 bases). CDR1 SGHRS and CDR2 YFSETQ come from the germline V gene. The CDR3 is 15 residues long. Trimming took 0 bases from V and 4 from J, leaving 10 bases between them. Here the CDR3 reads CASSLGGTGNEKLFF. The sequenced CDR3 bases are TGCGCCAGCAGCTTGGGGGGCACTGGTAATGAAAAA.

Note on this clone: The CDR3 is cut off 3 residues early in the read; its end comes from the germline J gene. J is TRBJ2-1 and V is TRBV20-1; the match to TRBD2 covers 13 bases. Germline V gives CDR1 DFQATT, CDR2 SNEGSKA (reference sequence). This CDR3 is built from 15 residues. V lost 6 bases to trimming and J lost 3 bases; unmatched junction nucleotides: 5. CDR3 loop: CSAPGLAGFYNEQFF. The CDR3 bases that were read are TGCAGTGCCCCGGGACTAGCGGGATTCTACAATGAG.

The CDR3 protein is CASSVAGGSNTGELFF. The covered CDR3 bases are TGTGCCAGTAGTGTCGCGGGGGGTTCGAACACCGGGGAG. The chain employs TRBV19 and TRBJ2-2; the match to TRBD2 covers 8 bases. The read finishes 3 residues shy of the CDR3 end, and the germline J gene is used to complete it. After removal of 5 bases from V and 0 bases from J, the junction contained 5 bases not matched to a gene. Germline CDR1 LNHDA, CDR2 SQIVND (reference sequence). The CDR3 contains 16 residues.

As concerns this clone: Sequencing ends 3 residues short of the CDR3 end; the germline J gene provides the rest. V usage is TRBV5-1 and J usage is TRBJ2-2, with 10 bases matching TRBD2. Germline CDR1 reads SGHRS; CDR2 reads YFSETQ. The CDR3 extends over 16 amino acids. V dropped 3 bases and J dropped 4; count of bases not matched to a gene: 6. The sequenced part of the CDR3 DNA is TGCGCCAGCAGCTCCTCCCCTAGCGGGAGCACCGGGGAG. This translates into CASSSSPSGSTGE. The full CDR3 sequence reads CASSSSPSGSTGELFF.

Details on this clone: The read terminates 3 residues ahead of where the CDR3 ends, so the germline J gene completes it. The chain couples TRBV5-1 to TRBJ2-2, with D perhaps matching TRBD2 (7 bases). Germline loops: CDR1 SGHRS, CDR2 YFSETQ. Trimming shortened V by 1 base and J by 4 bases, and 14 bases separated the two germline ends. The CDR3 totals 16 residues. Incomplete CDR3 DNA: TGCGCCAGCAGCTTGTTACCAGGGGAGGGCACCGGGGAG. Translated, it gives CASSLLPGEGTGE. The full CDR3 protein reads CASSLLPGEGTGELFF.

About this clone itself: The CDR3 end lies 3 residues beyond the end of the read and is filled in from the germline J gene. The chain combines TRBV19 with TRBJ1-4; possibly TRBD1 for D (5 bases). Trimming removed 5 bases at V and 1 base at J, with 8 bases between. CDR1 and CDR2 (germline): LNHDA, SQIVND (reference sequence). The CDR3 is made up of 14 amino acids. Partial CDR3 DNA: TGTGCCAGTAGTTGGGGGGGAACTAATGAAAAA. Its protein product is CASSWGGTNEK. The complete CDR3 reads CASSWGGTNEKLFF.

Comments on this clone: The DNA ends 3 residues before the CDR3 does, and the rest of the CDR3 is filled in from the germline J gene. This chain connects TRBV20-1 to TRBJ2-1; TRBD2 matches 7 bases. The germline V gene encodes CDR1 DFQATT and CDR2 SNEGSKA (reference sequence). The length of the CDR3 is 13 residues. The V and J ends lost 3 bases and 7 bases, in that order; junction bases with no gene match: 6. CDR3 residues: CSARAGRGNEQFF. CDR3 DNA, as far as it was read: TGCAGTGCTAGGGCAGGGCGGGGGAATGAG.

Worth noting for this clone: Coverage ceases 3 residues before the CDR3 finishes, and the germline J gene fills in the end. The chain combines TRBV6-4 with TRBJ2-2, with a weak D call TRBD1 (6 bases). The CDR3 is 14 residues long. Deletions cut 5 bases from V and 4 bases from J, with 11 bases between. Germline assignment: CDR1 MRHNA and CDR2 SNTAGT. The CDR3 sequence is CASSIQGFTGELFF. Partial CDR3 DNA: TGTGCCAGCAGTATACAGGGTTTCACCGGGGAG.

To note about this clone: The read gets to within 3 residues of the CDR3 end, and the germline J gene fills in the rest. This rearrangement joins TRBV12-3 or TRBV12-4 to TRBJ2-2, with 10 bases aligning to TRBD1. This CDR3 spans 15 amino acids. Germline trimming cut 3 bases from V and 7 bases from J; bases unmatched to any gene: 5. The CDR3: CASSLGTGAVGELFF. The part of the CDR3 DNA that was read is TGTGCCAGCAGTTTGGGGACAGGGGCGGTCGGGGAG.

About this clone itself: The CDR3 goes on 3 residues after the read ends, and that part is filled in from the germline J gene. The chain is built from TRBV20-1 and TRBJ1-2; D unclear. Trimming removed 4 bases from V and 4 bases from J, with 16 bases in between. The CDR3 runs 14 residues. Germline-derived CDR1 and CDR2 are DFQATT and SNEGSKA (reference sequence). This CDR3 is CSANTPSGFYGYTF. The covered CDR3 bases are TGCAGTGCTAATACACCGTCAGGATTCTATGGC.

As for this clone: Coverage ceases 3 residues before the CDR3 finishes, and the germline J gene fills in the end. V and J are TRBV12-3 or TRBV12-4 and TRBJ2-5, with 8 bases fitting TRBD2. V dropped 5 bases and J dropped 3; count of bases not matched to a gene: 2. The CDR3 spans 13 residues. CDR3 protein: CASSGLAKETQYF. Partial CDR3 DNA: TGTGCCAGCAGTGGACTAGCAAAAGAGACC.

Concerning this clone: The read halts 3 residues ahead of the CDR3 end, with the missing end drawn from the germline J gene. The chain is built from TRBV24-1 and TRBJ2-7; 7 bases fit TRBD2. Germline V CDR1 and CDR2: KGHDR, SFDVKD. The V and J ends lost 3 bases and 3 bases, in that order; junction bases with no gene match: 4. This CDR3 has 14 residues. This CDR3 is CATSDPASGYEQYF. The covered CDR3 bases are TGTGCCACCAGTGATCCAGCTAGCGGCTACGAG.

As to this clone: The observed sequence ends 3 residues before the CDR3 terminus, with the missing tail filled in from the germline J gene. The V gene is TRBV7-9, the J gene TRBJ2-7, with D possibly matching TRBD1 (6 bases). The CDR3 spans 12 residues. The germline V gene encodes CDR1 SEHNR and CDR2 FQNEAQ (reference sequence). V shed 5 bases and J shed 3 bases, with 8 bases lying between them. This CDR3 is CASSRGGYEQYF. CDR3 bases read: TGTGCCAGCAGCCGAGGGGGCTACGAG.

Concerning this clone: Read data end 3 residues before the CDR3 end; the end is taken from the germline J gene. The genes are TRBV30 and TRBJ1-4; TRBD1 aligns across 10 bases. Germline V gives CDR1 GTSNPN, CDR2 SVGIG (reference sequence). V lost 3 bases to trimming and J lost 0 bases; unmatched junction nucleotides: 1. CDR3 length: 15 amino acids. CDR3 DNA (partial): TGTGCCTGGAGGGACAGGGGGTCAACTAATGAAAAA. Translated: CAWRDRGSTNEK. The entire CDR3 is CAWRDRGSTNEKLFF.

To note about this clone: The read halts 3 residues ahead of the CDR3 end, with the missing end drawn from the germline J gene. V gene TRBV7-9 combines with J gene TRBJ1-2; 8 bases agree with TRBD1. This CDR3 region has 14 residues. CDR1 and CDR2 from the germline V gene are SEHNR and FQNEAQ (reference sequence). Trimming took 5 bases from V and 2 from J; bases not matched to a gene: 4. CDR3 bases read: TGTGCCAGCAGCATTACAGGGGGAAACTATGGC. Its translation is CASSITGGNYG. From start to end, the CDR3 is CASSITGGNYGYTF. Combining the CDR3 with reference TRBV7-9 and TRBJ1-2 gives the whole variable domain DTGVSQNPRHKITKRGQNVTFRCDPISEHNRLYWYRQTLGQGPEFLTYFQNEAQLEKSRLLSDRFSAERPKGSFSTLEIQRTEQGDSAMYLCASSITGGNYGYTFGSGTRLTVV.

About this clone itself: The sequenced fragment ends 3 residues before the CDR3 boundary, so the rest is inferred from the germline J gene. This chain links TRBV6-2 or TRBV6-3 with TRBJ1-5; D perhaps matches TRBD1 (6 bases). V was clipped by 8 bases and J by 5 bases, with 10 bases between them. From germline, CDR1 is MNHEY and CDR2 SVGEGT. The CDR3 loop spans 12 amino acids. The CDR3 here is CASQGIYQPQHF. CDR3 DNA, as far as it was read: TGTGCCAGCCAGGGGATCTATCAGCCC.

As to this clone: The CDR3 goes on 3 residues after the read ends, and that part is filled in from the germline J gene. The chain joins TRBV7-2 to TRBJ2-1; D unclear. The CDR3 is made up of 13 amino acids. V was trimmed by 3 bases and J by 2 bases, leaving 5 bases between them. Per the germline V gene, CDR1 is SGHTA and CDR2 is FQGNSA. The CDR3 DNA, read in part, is TGTGCCAGCAGCTTTTCTACCTACAATGAG. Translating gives CASSFSTYNE. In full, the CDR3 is CASSFSTYNEQFF.

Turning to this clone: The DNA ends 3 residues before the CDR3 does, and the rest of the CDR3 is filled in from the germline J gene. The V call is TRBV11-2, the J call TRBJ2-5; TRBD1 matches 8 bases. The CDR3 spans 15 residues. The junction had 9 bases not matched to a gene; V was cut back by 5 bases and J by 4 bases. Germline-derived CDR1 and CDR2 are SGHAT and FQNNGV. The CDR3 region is CASSIGQGGGETQYF. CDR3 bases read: TGTGCCAGCAGCATTGGACAGGGTGGGGGAGAGACC. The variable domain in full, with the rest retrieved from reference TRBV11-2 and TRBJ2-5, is EAGVAQSPRYKIIEKRQSVAFWCNPISGHATLYWYQQILGQGPKLLIQFQNNGVVDDSQLPKDRFSAERLKGVDSTLKIQPAKLEDSAVYLCASSIGQGGGETQYFGPGTRLLVL.

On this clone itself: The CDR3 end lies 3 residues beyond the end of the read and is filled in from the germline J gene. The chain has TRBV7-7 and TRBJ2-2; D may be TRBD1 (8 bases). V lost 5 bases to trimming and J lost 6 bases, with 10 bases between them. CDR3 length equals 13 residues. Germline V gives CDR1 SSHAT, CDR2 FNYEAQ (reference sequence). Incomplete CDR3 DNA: TGTGCCAGCAGCACAGGGGGGGCCGGGGAG. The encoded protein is CASSTGGAGE. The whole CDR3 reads CASSTGGAGELFF.

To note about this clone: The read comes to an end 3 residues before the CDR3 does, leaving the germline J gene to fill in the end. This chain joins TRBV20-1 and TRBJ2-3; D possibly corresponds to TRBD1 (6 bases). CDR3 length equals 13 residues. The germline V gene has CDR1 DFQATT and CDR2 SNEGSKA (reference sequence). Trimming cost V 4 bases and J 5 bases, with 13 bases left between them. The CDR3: CSAIWDIRDTQYF. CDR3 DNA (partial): TGCAGTGCTATTTGGGACATCCGAGATACG.

CDR3 bases read: TGTGCCAGCCACCGGGACAACCGCTACGAG. Amino acid sequence: CASHRDNRYE. The whole CDR3 is CASHRDNRYEQYF. The chain carries TRBV2 and TRBJ2-7, with a possible D match to TRBD1 (6 bases). The missing CDR3 end, 3 residues past where the read stops, is filled in from the germline J gene. From germline, CDR1 is SNHLY and CDR2 FYNNEI. This CDR3 is 13 amino acids long. The V end lost 8 bases, the J end lost 3 bases, and 14 bases lay between the germline ends.

The CDR3 DNA, read in part, is TGCAGCGTTGAAGCCCCACGACAGGGGGAGACTGAA. Its translation: CSVEAPRQGETE. The CDR3 in full is CSVEAPRQGETEAFF. This sequence joins TRBV29-1 and TRBJ1-1; TRBD1 matches at 9 bases. The read halts 3 residues ahead of the CDR3 end, with the missing end drawn from the germline J gene. Unmatched junction bases numbered 8, after V lost 1 base and J lost 5 bases. Germline V gene lookup returns CDR1 SQVTM and CDR2 ANQGSEA. The CDR3 runs to 15 residues.

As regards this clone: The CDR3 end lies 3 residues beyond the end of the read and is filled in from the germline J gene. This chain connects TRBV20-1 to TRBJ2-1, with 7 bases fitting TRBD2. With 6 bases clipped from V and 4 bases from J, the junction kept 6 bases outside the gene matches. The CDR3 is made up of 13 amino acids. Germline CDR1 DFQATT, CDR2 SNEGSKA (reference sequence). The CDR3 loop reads CSAPPAGYNEQFF. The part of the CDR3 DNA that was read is TGCAGTGCCCCACCAGCGGGGTACAATGAG.